This T cell receptor beta chain originates from a study of cytomegalovirus exposure and HLA in healthy donors. Study-level findings and limits: Later analysis identified 16,951 TCR beta sequences associated with HLA alleles, using a false discovery rate threshold of 0.05. TCR beta sequences reportedly predicted most subjects' HLA-A and HLA-B alleles accurately. Most TCR beta V segments were productive about 87% or about 30% of the time in an earlier analysis.

With regard to this clone: Its antigen is unknown.

Trimming cost V 0 bases and J 4 bases; bases outside gene matches: 0. The CDR3 is 15 amino acids. Germline CDR1 and CDR2: SGHKS and YYEKEE (reference sequence). The study ran its PCR with 60 Vbeta and 13 Jbeta primers. Some clones are missing from TCRdb's copy, which holds only in-frame ones; the method was immunoSEQ multiplex PCR. The sample carries about 57,000 clones, about 83% recorded once. Source material: PBMCs. This TCR came from a man in his thirties or forties in good health and CMV-seronegative. The rearrangement uses TRBV5-5 and TRBJ2-7; 14 nucleotides agree with TRBD2. The CDR3 DNA sequence: TGTGCCAGCAGCTTGGGGACTAGCGGGAGGTACGAGCAGTACTTC. Translation: CASSLGTSGRYEQYF.